The clone carrying this T cell receptor (beta chain) was picked up a small number of times. Unmatched junction bases numbered 11, after V lost 5 bases and J lost 9 bases. Looked up from germline, CDR1 is LNHDA and CDR2 is SQIVND (reference sequence). CDR3 length: 15 residues. The data derive from a study of shared clonotypes between healthy human individuals. For every subset, genomic DNA was evenly distributed across several immunoSEQ plates. The repertoire was sequenced with immunoSEQ multiplex PCR; TCRdb's copy has only in-frame clones and lacks some. Altogether 2 million to 3 million clones are present, more than 80% being singletons, with the ten largest covering 0.13% to 0.15%.

This clonotype was sampled from a man aged 18 to 30 in good health. This chain connects TRBV19 to TRBJ1-5, with 9 bases identical to TRBD1. What was sequenced was naive CD4+ T cells sorted from blood. Subset indicated: CD45RA+ positively selected. CDR3: CASSPGTGSPRPQHF. CDR3 in DNA: TGTGCCAGTAGTCCAGGGACAGGGTCCCCCCGGCCCCAGCATTTT.